Below are 7 T cell receptor beta chains sequenced from a single sample in a study of cytomegalovirus exposure and HLA in healthy donors. Use of 60 Vbeta and 13 Jbeta primers characterized the PCR. Assay used: immunoSEQ multiplex PCR; TCRdb lists only in-frame clones, some missing. The sample consists of around 150,000 clones, roughly 80% of them appearing once. Material: PBMCs. The origin of the receptors is a woman in her 30s in good health and CMV-seropositive.

Worth noting for this clone: The junction does not match germline at one end; this may be a read error. The chain couples TRBV7-9 to TRBJ2-7; possible D gene TRBD2, 5 bases. The V gene's germline CDR1 is SEHNR and CDR2 FQNEAQ (reference sequence). The CDR3 totals 13 residues. The CDR3 DNA sequence: TGTTCCAGCAGCTTAGTTGCGGGTGTCGAGCAGTACTTC. Amino acids: CSSSLVAGVEQYF.

The chain carries TRBV12-5 and TRBJ2-4, with no clear D. The CDR3 spans 15 residues. V lost 4 bases and J lost 1, with 11 bases in between. From germline, CDR1 is LGHNT and CDR2 FRNRAP. The CDR3 DNA reads as TGTGCTAGTGGTTCTGATCAGGTTGCCAAAAACATTCAGTACTTC. Its protein is CASGSDQVAKNIQYF.

In this sample, this clone turned up a few times. The chain uses TRBV9 and TRBJ2-7; unclear D gene. CDR1 SGDLS and CDR2 YYNGEE come from the germline V gene. This CDR3 is built from 15 residues. The ends were cut back, 0 bases at V and 5 bases at J, with 15 bases in the middle. CDR3 in amino acids: CASSVGLSERDEQYF. The CDR3 DNA sequence: TGTGCCAGCAGCGTAGGGTTGTCGGAACGGGACGAGCAGTACTTC.

This chain links TRBV4-3 with TRBJ1-3; 8 bases agree with TRBD1. The V gene end was trimmed by 4 bases and the J gene end by 6 bases; junction bases not matched to a gene: 11. CDR3 size: 16 residues. Per germline, CDR1 LGHNA and CDR2 YSLEER. Written as DNA, the CDR3 is TGCGCCAGCAGCCTCGTCCCGACAGGGGAATTAAACACCATATATTTT. It specifies CASSLVPTGELNTIYF.

V usage is TRBV6-5 and J usage is TRBJ1-1; a possible D gene is TRBD1 (6 bases). The length of the CDR3 is 14 residues. V lost 6 bases to trimming and J lost 5 bases, with 16 bases between them. The germline V gene has CDR1 MNHEY and CDR2 SVGAGI. CDR3 residues: CASRTRGFSTEAFF. The CDR3 coding sequence is TGTGCCAGCAGGACCAGGGGATTTAGTACTGAAGCTTTCTTT.

This rearrangement joins TRBV6-1 to TRBJ2-1, with D possibly TRBD1 on 6 matching bases. Germline CDR1 reads MNHNS; CDR2 reads SASEGT. CDR3 length: 17 amino acids. V lost 0 bases and J 2 bases, leaving 14 bases between the germline ends. DNA of the CDR3: TGTGCCAGCAGTGAAGCCGCAGGGGCCCGAGCCTACAATGAGCAGTTCTTC. Its protein product is CASSEAAGARAYNEQFF.

The chain combines TRBV23-1 with TRBJ2-7; a possible D gene is TRBD2 (5 bases). TRBV23-1 is flagged as an ORF with uncertain function. V shed 10 bases and J shed 3 bases, with 10 bases lying between them. The CDR3 has 11 amino acids. The CDR3: CANGLNYEQYF. The CDR3 nucleotides are TGCGCCAACGGACTGAACTACGAGCAGTACTTC.